The 21 T cell receptor beta chains reported below all come from one sample, sequenced in a study of a mutant IDH1 vaccine in newly diagnosed glioma (dated by TCRdb to 2020 to 2023). What these receptors recognize is not known. Library construction relied on the immunoSEQ multiplex PCR assay. TCRdb retrieved this table from immuneACCESS and kept in-frame rearrangements only. Not all clones are present; in checked studies, unresolved V genes account for under half, and no reason is known for the remainder. The sample data list about 60,000 clones, and roughly 80% of these were observed just once. About 3.7% of the sample goes to the ten largest clones. According to the study, the label for this sample's time point signals: week 11, during vaccination. Each vaccine dose was 300 ug of a 20-mer mutant IDH1 peptide in Montanide, given subcutaneously with topical imiquimod. Sequenced material: PBMCs, taken from a glioma patient whose treatment included an IDH1 peptide vaccine. Receptors were obtained from a man aged 25-40 years with glioma.

The chain links TRBV5-6 to TRBJ2-5; D is unclear. CDR1 SGHDT and CDR2 YYEEEE come from the germline V gene. The germline V and J ends were trimmed by 0 bases and 5 bases, with 14 bases remaining between them. This CDR3 region has 15 residues. In nucleotides, the CDR3 is TGTGCCAGCAGCTTGGTTAAGGGTATGGCGGAGACCCAGTACTTC. It codes for CASSLVKGMAETQYF.

V is TRBV2 and J is TRBJ1-5, with unresolved D. CDR1 and CDR2 from the germline V gene are SNHLY and FYNNEI. This CDR3 is 14 amino acids long. Trimming shortened V by 11 bases and J by 4 bases, and 18 bases separated the two germline ends. The CDR3 DNA follows: TGTGCCGCACGGGCCGGAGGTAATAATCAGCCCCAGCATTTT. Protein product: CAARAGGNNQPQHF.

The chain carries TRBV7-2 and TRBJ1-3, with 7 bases lining up with TRBD1. V was clipped by 5 bases and J by 0 bases; unmatched bases: 7. CDR3 length equals 16 residues. Germline V gene lookup returns CDR1 SGHTA and CDR2 FQGNSA. The CDR3 reads CASSIRQGGSGNTIYF. CDR3 in DNA: TGTGCCAGCAGCATTCGACAGGGAGGCTCTGGAAACACCATATATTTT.

The chain joins TRBV29-1 to TRBJ2-1, with 8 bases aligning to TRBD2. The germline V gene encodes CDR1 SQVTM and CDR2 ANQGSEA. With 4 bases clipped from V and 10 bases from J, the junction kept 6 bases outside the gene matches. This CDR3 comprises 12 residues. The CDR3, as DNA: TGCAGCGTTGTAAGCGGGAGCAGCGAGCAGTTCTTC. It specifies CSVVSGSSEQFF.

This clone showed up just a few times. The chain employs TRBV28 and TRBJ2-7, with 9 bases lining up with TRBD1. Trimming removed 8 bases from V and 1 base from J; junction bases left unmatched: 9. The CDR3 spans 15 residues. From germline, CDR1 is MDHEN and CDR2 SYDVKM. CDR3 nucleotide sequence: TGTGCCAGCCGTTCTCCGGGACAGGGTTCCTACGAGCAGTACTTC. Protein: CASRSPGQGSYEQYF.

V gene TRBV21-1 combines with J gene TRBJ2-7; the table calls TRBD2, which could not be checked here. TRBV21-1 is tagged as a pseudogene. The CDR3 length is 16 residues. The CDR3 nucleotides are TGTGCCAGCCGGCGGCCTGGACTAGCGGGAGGGTACGAGCAGTACTTC. Protein sequence: CASRRPGLAGGYEQYF.

This clone was observed once. The chain is built from TRBV9 and TRBJ2-3, with TRBD2 matching over 9 bases. Germline V CDR1 and CDR2: SGDLS, YYNGEE. Unmatched junction bases numbered 7, after V lost 0 bases and J lost 5 bases. The CDR3 spans 16 residues. CDR3 sequence (DNA): TGTGCCAGCAGCGTAGAGCGGGGGGCCAGAAGAGATACGCAGTATTTT. Translated, it gives CASSVERGARRDTQYF.

This chain links TRBV6-6 with TRBJ1-3; D is ambiguous. The CDR3 runs 15 residues. Per germline, CDR1 MNHNY and CDR2 SVGAGI (reference sequence). Trimming took 3 bases from V and 1 from J, leaving 10 bases between them. CDR3 in amino acids: CASSYNPKSGNTIYF. The CDR3 nucleotides read TGTGCCAGCAGTTATAACCCGAAATCTGGAAACACCATATATTTT.

The V call is TRBV30, the J call TRBJ2-7; no firm D call. Germline CDR1 and CDR2: GTSNPN and SVGIG (reference sequence). This CDR3 spans 13 amino acids. Trimming removed 2 bases at V and 6 bases at J, with 14 bases between. CDR3 in amino acids: CAWSLGKLSEQYF. The CDR3 DNA reads as TGTGCCTGGAGTCTAGGGAAGCTTAGCGAGCAGTACTTC.

This clone was detected only once. This rearrangement joins TRBV28 to TRBJ2-6; maybe TRBD1 (6 bases). The CDR3 is 16 residues long. Germline CDR1 MDHEN, CDR2 SYDVKM. Trimming took 8 bases from V and 4 from J, leaving 18 bases between them. CDR3: CASGTNREAGANVLTF. CDR3 nucleotides: TGTGCCAGCGGTACTAACAGGGAAGCCGGGGCCAACGTCCTGACTTTC.

The chain joins TRBV6-1 to TRBJ2-1; no firm D call. The CDR3 totals 15 residues. Germline V lookup: CDR1 MNHNS, CDR2 SASEGT. V lost 8 bases and J lost 6, with 20 bases in between. The CDR3 DNA reads TGTGCCAGCTTACGAATCCGTACGCCTCTCAATGAGCAGTTCTTC. Encoded protein: CASLRIRTPLNEQFF.

CDR3 coding DNA: TGCGCCAGCAGCCAAGACGGATTCCTAGCGGGGGGCACAGATACGCAGTATTTT. Translated, it gives CASSQDGFLAGGTDTQYF. The chain uses TRBV4-3 and TRBJ2-3, with 10 nucleotides matching TRBD2. CDR3 length: 18 amino acids. CDR1 is LGHNA, CDR2 YSLEER, per germline. The junction had 7 bases not matched to a gene; V was cut back by 0 bases and J by 1 base.

This rearrangement joins TRBV7-9 to TRBJ2-7; 7 nucleotides line up with TRBD1. The CDR3 contains 15 residues. After removal of 6 bases from V and 2 bases from J, the junction contained 10 bases not matched to a gene. CDR1 SEHNR and CDR2 FQNEAQ come from the germline V gene (reference sequence). CDR3 residues: CASRELGTAAYEQYF. The CDR3 DNA reads TGTGCCAGCAGAGAACTCGGGACAGCGGCCTACGAGCAGTACTTC.

This chain connects TRBV20-1 to TRBJ2-1; unclear D gene. The CDR3 loop spans 11 amino acids. Germline V gene data show CDR1 as DFQATT and CDR2 as SNEGSKA (reference sequence). The V end lost 0 bases, the J end lost 12 bases, and 9 bases lay between the germline ends. For the CDR3, the DNA is TGCAGTGCTAGAGATTACGCCCGGCAGTTCTTC. It is translated as CSARDYARQFF.

In this sample, this clone turned up once. The rearrangement links TRBV30 to TRBJ2-1; 9 bases line up with TRBD1. With 4 bases clipped from V and 4 bases from J, the junction kept 8 bases outside the gene matches. CDR1 GTSNPN and CDR2 SVGIG come from the germline V gene (reference sequence). This CDR3 spans 15 amino acids. As DNA, the CDR3 is TGTGCCTGGACCGACCCGGGACAGGGTTACAATGAGCAGTTCTTC. Residues: CAWTDPGQGYNEQFF.

The rearrangement uses TRBV28 and TRBJ2-7; D might be TRBD1 (6 bases). V was pared by 6 bases and J by 6 bases, with 21 bases between. The CDR3 sequence is 15 residues long. In germline, CDR1 is MDHEN, CDR2 SYDVKM. The CDR3 nucleotides are TGTGCCAGCAGCCAGCCACGACAGGAAGGTTCCGAGCAGTACTTC. Translating gives CASSQPRQEGSEQYF.

The chain couples TRBV5-1 to TRBJ2-7; D is unclear. Trimming took 0 bases from V and 0 from J, leaving 10 bases between them. The CDR3 covers 15 residues. Per germline, CDR1 SGHRS and CDR2 YFSETQ. CDR3 sequence reads: CASSLAPENSYEQYF. The DNA for the CDR3 is TGCGCCAGCAGCTTGGCGCCAGAAAACTCCTACGAGCAGTACTTC.

This clone was counted a single time. The J gene is TRBJ2-3, the V gene TRBV5-4; D unresolved. This CDR3 is 16 amino acids long. The V end lost 0 bases, the J end lost 2 bases, and 13 bases lay between the germline ends. From germline, CDR1 is SGHNT and CDR2 YYREEE (reference sequence). Written as DNA, the CDR3 is TGTGCCAGCAGCTTGGAGTCGAGCCGGACCACAGATACGCAGTATTTT. This translates into CASSLESSRTTDTQYF.

A remark on this clone: Compared with germline, one end of the junction differs, possibly owing to a read error. The sample contains more than one DNA sequence encoding this CDR3. The CDR3 coding sequence is TGTGCCAGTAGTATAGAAGGGACAGGGGCCTTTAACACCGAAGCTTTCTTT. This sequence encodes CASSIEGTGAFNTEAFF. This chain joins TRBV19 and TRBJ1-1; 10 positions agree with TRBD1. Germline CDR1 and CDR2: LNHDA and SQIVND (reference sequence). This CDR3 has 17 amino acids.

CDR3 loop: CASSVDLKDTQYF. CDR3 in DNA: TGTGCCAGCAGCGTGGACTTAAAAGATACGCAGTATTTT. The chain recombines TRBV9 with TRBJ2-3, with D perhaps matching TRBD2 (5 bases). The germline gives CDR1 SGDLS, CDR2 YYNGEE. The CDR3 length is 13 residues. Trimming took off 2 bases at V and 5 bases at J, with 9 bases between the two ends.

V usage is TRBV7-6 and J usage is TRBJ1-2; D unresolved. Trimming removed 2 bases at V and 0 bases at J, with 4 bases between. The CDR3 contains 13 residues. Germline-derived CDR1 and CDR2 are SGHVS and FNYEAQ. Written as DNA, the CDR3 is TGTGCCAGCAGCTTATCTGCTAACTATGGCTACACCTTC. It yields the protein CASSLSANYGYTF.